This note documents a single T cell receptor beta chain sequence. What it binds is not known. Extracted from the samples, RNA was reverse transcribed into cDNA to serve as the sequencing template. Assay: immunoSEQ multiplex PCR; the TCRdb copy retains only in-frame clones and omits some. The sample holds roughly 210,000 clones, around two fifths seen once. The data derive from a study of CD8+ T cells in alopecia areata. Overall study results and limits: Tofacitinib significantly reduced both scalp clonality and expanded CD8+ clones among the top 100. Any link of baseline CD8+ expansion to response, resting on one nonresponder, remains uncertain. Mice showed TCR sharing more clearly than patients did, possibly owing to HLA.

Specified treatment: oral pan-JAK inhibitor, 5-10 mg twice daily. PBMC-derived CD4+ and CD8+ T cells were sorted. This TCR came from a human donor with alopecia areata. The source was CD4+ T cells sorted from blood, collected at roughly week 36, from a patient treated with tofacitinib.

CDR3 in amino acids: CATSREGLGGTEAFF. The CDR3, as DNA: TGTGCCACCAGCAGAGAGGGGCTTGGGGGCACTGAAGCTTTCTTT. The gene calls are TRBV15 and TRBJ1-1; the D gene is possibly TRBD1 (5 bases). V lost 0 bases and J lost 4, with 12 bases in between. Germline values: CDR1 LNHNV, CDR2 YYDKDF (reference sequence). The CDR3 is 15 amino acids.